Included here is one T cell receptor (beta chain) sequence, with context. This entry is derived from a study of control samples from healthy donors and cancer patients. The protocol was immunoSEQ multiplex PCR, while the TCRdb copy is restricted to in-frame clones and leaves out a portion. This sample has 150,000 or so clones, with approximately 94% found just once. This CDR3 is built from 16 residues. Germline loops: CDR1 SEHNR, CDR2 FQNEAQ (reference sequence). V gave up 1 base and J gave up 2 bases, with 12 bases separating them. The chain combines TRBV7-9 with TRBJ1-5, with a tentative D call TRBD1 (5 bases). Source material: blood. This receptor was obtained from a man in his forties in good health. CDR3 protein: CASSLEATGRNQPQHF. The CDR3 DNA sequence: TGTGCCAGCAGCTTAGAGGCAACAGGACGCAATCAGCCCCAGCATTTT.